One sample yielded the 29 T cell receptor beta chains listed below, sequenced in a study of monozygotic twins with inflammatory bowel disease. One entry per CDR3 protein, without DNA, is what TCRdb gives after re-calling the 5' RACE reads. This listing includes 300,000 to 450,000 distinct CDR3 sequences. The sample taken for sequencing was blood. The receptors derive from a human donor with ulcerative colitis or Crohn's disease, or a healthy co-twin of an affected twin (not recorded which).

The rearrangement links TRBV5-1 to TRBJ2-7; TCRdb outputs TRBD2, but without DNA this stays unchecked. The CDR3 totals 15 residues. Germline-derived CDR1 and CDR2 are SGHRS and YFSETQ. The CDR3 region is CASSSAGGLGNEQYF.

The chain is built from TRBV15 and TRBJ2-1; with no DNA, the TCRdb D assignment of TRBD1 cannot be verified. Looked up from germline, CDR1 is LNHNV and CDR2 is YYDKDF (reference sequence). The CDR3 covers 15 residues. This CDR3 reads CATSKDRGGYNEQFF.

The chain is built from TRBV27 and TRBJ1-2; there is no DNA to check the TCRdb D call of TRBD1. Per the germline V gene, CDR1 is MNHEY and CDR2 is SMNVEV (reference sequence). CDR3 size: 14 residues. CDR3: CASSPRQPGYGYTF.

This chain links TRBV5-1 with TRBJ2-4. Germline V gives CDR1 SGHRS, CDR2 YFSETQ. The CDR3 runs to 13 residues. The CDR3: CASSDLAKNIQYF.

CDR3 sequence: CASSLVGLAGFQETQYF. This rearrangement joins TRBV5-1 to TRBJ2-5; TCRdb reports TRBD2, a call that lacks DNA to check it against. The CDR3 consists of 17 residues. Germline V CDR1 and CDR2: SGHRS, YFSETQ.

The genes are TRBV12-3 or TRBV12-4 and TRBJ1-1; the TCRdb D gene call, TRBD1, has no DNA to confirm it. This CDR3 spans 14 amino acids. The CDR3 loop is CASRNRQGYTEAFF.

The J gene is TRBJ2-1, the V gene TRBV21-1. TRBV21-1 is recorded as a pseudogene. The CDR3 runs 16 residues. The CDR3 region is CASNECSTLSYNEQFF.

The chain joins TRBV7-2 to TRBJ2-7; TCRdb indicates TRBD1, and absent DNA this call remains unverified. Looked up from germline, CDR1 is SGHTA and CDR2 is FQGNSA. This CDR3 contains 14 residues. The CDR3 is CASSPTWDRDEQYF. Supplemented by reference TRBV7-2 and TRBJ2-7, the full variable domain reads GAGVSQSPSNKVTEKGKDVELRCDPISGHTALYWYRQSLGQGLEFLIYFQGNSAPDKSGLPSDRFSAERTGGSVSTLTIQRTQQEDSAVYLCASSPTWDRDEQYFGPGTRLTVT.

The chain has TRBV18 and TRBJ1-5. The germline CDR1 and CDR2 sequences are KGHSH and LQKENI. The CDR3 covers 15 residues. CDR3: CASSPRVGSNQPQHF. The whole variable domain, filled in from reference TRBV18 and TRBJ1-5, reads NAGVMQNPRHLVRRRGQEARLRCSPMKGHSHVYWYRQLPEEGLKFMVYLQKENIIDESGMPKERFSAEFPKEGPSILRIQQVVRGDSAAYFCASSPRVGSNQPQHFGDGTRLSIL.

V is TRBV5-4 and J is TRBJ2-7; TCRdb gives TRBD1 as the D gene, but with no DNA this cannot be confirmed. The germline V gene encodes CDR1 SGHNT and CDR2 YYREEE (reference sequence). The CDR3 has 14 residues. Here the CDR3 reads CASSFGAKPYEQYF. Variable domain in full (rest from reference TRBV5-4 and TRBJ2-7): ETGVTQSPTHLIKTRGQQVTLRCSSQSGHNTVSWYQQALGQGPQFIFQYYREEENGRGNFPPRFSGLQFPNYSSELNVNALELDDSALYLCASSFGAKPYEQYFGPGTRLTVT.

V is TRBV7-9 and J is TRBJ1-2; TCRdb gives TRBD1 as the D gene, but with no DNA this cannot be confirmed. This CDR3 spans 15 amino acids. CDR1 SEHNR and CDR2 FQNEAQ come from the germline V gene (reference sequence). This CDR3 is CASSPTGAKGYGYTF.

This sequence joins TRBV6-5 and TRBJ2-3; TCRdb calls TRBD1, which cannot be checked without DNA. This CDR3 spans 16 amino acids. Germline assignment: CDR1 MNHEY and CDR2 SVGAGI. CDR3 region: CASSHGDSYYTDTQYF.

CDR3 sequence reads: CASSQPGGDNEQFF. The chain links TRBV3-1 to TRBJ2-1; the TCRdb call, TRBD2, lacks DNA for checking. This CDR3 has 14 residues. Germline CDR1 LGHDT, CDR2 YNNKEL (reference sequence).

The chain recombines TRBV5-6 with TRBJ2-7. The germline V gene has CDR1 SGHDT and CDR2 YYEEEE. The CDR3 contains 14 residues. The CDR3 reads CASRPQAFSYEQYF. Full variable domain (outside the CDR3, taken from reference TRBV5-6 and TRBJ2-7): DAGVTQSPTHLIKTRGQQVTLRCSPKSGHDTVSWYQQALGQGPQFIFQYYEEEERQRGNFPDRFSGHQFPNYSSELNVNALLLGDSALYLCASRPQAFSYEQYFGPGTRLTVT.

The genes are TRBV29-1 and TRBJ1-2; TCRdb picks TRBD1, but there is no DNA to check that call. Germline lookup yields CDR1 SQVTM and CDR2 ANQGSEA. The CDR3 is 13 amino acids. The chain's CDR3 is CSVVREANYGYTF.

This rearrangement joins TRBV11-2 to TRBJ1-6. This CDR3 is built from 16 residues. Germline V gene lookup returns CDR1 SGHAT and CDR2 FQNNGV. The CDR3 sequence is CASSLGLVRRNSPLHF. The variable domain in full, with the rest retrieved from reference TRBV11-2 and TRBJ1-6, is EAGVAQSPRYKIIEKRQSVAFWCNPISGHATLYWYQQILGQGPKLLIQFQNNGVVDDSQLPKDRFSAERLKGVDSTLKIQPAKLEDSAVYLCASSLGLVRRNSPLHFGNGTRLTVT.

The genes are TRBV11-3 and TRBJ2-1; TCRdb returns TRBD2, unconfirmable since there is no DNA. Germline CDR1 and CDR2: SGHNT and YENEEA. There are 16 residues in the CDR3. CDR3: CASSSPGLAGYNEQFF.

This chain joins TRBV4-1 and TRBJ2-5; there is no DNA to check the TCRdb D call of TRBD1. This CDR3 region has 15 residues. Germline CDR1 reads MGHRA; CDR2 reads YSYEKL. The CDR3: CASSQEDRVQETQYF.

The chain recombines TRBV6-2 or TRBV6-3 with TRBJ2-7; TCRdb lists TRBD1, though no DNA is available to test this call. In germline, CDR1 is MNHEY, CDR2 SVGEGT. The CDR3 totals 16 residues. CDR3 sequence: CASRHATGTGDYEQYF.

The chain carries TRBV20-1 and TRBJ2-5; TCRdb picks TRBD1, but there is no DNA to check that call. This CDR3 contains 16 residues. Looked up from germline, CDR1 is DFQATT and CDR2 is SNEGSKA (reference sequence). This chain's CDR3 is CSARVVGATGVETQYF.

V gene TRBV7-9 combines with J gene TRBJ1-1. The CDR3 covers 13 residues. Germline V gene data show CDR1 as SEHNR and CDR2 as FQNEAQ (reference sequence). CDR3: CASSLVSTTEPFF.

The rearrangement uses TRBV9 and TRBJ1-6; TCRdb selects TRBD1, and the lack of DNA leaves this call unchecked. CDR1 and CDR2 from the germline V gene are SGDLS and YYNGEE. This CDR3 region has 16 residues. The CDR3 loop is CASSVEPGAVNSPLHF.

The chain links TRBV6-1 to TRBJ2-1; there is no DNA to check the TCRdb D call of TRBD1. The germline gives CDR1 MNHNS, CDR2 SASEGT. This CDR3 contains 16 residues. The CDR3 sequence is CASCRVVTGAYNEQFF.

The CDR3 sequence is CASSFTGKTEAFF. V gene TRBV11-2 combines with J gene TRBJ1-1; no DNA is available, so the TRBD1 call from TCRdb remains unchecked. The CDR3 totals 13 residues. CDR1 is SGHAT, CDR2 FQNNGV, per germline.

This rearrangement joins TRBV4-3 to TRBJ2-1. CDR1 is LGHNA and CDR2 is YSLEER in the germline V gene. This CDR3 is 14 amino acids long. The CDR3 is CASSYSAGNNEQFF.

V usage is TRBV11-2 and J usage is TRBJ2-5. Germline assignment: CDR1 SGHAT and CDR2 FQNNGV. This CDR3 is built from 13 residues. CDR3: CASSPFHSTAQYF. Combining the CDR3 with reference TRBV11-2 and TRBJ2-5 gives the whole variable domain EAGVAQSPRYKIIEKRQSVAFWCNPISGHATLYWYQQILGQGPKLLIQFQNNGVVDDSQLPKDRFSAERLKGVDSTLKIQPAKLEDSAVYLCASSPFHSTAQYFGPGTRLLVL.

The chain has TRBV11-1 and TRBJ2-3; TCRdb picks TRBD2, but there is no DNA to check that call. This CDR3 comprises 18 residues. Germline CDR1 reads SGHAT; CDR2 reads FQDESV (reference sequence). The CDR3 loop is CASSLGASGGIFTDTQYF. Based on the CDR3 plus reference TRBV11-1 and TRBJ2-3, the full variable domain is EAEVAQSPRYKITEKSQAVAFWCDPISGHATLYWYRQILGQGPELLVQFQDESVVDDSQLPKDRFSAERLKGVDSTLKIQPAELGDSAMYLCASSLGASGGIFTDTQYFGPGTRLTVL.

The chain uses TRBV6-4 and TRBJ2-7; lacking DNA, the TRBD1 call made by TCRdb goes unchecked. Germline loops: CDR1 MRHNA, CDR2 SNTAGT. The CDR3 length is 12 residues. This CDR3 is CASSDGTTEACF.

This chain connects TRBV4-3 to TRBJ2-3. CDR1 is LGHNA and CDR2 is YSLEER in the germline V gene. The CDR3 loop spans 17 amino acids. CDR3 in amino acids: CASSQDMIAWGTDTQYF.